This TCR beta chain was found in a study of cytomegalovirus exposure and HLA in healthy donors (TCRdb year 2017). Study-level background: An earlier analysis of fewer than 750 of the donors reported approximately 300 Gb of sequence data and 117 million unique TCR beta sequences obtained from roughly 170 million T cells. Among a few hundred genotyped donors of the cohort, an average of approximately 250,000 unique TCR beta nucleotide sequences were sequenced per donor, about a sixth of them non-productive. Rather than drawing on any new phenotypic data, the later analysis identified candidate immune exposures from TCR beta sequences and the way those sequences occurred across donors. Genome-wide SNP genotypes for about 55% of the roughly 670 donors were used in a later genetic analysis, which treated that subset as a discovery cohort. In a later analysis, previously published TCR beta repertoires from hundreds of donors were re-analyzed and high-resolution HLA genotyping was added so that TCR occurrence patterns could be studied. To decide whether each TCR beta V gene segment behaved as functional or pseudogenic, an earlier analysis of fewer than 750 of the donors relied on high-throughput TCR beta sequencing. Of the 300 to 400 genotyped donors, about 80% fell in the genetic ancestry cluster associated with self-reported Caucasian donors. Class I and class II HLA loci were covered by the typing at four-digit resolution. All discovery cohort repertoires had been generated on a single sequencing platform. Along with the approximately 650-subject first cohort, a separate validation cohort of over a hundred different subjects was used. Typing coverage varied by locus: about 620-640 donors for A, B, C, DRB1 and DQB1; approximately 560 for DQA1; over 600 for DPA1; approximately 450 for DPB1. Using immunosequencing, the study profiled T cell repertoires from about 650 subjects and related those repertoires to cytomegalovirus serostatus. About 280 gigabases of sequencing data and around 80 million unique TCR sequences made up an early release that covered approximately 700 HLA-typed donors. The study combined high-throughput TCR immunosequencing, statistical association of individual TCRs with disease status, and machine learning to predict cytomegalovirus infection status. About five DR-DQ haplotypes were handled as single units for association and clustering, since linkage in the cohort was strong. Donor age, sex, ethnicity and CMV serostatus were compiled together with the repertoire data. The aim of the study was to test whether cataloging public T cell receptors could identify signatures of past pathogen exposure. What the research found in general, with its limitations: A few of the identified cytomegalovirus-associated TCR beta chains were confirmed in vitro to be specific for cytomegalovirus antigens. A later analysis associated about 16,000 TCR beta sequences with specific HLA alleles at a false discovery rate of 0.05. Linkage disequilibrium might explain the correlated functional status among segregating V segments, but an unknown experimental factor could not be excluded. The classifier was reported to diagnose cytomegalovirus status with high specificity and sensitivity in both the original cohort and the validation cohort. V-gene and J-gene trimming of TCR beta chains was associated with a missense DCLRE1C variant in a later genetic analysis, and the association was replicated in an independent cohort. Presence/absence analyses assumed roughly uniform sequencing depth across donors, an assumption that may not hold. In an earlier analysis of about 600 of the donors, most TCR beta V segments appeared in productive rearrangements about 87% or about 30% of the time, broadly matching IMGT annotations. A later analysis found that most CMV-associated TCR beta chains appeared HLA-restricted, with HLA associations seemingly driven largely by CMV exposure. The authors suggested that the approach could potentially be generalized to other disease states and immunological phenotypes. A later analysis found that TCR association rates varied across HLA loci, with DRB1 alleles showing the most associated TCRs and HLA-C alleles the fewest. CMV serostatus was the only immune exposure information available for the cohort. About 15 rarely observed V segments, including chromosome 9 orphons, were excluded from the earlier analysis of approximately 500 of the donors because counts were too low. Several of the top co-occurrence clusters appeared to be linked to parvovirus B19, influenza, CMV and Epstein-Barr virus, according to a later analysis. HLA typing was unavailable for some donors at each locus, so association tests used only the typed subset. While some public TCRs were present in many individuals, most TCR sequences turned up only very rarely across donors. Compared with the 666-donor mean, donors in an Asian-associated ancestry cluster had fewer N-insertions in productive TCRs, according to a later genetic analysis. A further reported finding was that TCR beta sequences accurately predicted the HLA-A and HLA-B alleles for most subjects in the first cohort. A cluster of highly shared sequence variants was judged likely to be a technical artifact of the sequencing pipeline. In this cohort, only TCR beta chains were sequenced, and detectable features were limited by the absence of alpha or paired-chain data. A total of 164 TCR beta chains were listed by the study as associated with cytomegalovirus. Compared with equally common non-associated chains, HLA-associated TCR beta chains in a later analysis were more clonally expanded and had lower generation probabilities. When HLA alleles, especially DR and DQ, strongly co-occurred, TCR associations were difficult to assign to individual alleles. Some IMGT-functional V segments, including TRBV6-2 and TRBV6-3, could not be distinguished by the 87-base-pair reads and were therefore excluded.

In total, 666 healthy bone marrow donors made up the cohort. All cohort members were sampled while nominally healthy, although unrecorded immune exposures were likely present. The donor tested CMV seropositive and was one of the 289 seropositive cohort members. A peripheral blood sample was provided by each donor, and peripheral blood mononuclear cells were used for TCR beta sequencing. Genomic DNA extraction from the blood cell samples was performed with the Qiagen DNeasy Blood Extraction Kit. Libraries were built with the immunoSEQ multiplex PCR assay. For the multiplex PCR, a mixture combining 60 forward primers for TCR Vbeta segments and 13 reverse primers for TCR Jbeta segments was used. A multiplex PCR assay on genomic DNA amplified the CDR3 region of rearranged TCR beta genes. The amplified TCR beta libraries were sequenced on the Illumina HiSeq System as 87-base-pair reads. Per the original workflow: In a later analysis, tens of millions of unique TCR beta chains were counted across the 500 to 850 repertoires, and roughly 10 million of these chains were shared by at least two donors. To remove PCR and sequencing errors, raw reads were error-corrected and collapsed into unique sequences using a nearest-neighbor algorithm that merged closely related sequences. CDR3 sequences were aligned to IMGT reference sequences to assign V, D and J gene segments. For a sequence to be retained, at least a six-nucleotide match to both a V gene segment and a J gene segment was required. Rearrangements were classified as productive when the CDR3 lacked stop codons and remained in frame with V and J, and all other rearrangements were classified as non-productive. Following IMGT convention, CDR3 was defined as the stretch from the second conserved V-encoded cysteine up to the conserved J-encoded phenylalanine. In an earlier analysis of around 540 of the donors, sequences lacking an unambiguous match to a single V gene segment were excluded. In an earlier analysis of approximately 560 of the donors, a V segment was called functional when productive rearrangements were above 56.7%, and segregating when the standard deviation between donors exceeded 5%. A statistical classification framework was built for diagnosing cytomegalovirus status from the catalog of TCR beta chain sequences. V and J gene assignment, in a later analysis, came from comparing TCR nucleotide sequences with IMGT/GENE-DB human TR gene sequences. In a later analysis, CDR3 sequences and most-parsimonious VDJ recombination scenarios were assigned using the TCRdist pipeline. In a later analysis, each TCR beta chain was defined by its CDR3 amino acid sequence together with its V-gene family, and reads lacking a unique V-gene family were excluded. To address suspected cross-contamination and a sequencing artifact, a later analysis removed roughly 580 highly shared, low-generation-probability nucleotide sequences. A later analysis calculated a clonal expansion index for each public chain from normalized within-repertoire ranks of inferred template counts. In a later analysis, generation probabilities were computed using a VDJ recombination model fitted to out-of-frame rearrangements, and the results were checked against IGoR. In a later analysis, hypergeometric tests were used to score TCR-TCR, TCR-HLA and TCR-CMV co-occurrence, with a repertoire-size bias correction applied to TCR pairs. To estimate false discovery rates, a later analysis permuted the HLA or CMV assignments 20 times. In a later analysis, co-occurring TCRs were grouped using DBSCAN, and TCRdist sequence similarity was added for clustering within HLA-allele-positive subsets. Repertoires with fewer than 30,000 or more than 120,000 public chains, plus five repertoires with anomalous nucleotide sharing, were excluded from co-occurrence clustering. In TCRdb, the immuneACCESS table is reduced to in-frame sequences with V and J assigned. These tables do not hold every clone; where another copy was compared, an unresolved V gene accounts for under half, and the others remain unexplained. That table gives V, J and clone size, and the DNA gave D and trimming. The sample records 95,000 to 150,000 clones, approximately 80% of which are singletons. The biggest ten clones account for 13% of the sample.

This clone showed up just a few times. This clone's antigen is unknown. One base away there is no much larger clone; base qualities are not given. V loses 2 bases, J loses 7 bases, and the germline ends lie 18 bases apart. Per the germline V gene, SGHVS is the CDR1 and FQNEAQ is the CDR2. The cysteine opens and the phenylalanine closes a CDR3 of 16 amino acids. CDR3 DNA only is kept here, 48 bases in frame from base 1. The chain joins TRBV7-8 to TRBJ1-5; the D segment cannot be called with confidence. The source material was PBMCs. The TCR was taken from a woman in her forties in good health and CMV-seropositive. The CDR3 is CASSLTYANSGQPQHF. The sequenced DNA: TGTGCCAGCAGCTTAACGTACGCTAACTCGGGGCAGCCCCAGCATTTT. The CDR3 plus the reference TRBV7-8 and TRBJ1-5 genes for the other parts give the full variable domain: GAGVSQSPRYKVAKRGQDVALRCDPISGHVSLFWYQQALGQGPEFLTYFQNEAQLDKSGLPSDRFFAERPEGSVSTLKIQRTQQEDSAVYLCASSLTYANSGQPQHFGDGTRLSIL.